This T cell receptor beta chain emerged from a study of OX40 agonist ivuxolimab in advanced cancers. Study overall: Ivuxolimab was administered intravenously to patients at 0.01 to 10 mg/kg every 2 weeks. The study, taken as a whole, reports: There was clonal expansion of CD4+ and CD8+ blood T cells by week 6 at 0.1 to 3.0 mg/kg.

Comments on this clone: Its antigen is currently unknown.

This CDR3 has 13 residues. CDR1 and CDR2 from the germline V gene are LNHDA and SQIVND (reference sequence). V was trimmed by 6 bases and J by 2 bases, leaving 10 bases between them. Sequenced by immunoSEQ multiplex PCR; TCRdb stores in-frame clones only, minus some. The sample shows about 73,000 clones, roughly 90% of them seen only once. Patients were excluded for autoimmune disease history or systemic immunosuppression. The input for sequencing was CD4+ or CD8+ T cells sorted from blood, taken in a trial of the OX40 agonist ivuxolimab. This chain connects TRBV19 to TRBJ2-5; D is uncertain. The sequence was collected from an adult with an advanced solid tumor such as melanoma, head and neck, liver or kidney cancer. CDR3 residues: CASRLTYQETQYF. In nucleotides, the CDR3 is TGTGCCAGTAGGTTAACCTATCAAGAGACCCAGTACTTC.